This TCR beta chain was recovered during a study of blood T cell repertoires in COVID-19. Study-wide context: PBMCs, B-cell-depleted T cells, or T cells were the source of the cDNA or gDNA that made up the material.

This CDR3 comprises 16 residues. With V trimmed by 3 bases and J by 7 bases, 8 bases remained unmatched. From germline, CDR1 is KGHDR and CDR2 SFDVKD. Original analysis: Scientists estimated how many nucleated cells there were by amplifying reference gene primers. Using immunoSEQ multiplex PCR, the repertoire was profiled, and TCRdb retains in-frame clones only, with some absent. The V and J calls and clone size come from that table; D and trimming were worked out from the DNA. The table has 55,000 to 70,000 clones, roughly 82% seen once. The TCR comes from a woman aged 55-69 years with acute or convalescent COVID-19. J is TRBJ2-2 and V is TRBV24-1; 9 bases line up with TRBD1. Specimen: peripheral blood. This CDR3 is CATSDTGQGLFGELFF. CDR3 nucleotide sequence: TGTGCCACCAGTGATACGGGACAGGGATTGTTCGGGGAGCTGTTTTTT.